The 20 T cell receptor beta chains below all came from one sample that was sequenced in a study of shared clonotypes between healthy human individuals. TCRdb's copy holds only in-frame clones and misses some; the assay was immunoSEQ multiplex PCR. The table records 190,000 or so clones, 65% to 70% of them present only once. Material for sequencing was memory CD4+ T cells sorted from blood. Subset meaning: CD45RA-negative fraction. Receptors originate from a man aged 25-45 years in good health.

The V gene is TRBV29-1, the J gene TRBJ2-3; the D gene is possibly TRBD2 (6 bases). In germline, CDR1 is SQVTM, CDR2 ANQGSEA. CDR3 length equals 19 residues. The V gene lost 3 bases and the J gene lost 0 bases, with 25 bases spanning the gap. The CDR3 spells CSVEGVGGLYGTSTDTQYF. In nucleotides, the CDR3 is TGCAGCGTTGAGGGGGTGGGAGGACTATACGGGACTAGCACAGATACGCAGTATTTT.

This clone was observed a few times. The chain employs TRBV7-9 and TRBJ1-2; weak D call: TRBD1 (5 bases). Germline-derived CDR1 and CDR2 are SEHNR and FQNEAQ (reference sequence). Trimming removed 5 bases from V and 1 base from J, with 14 bases in between. The CDR3 length is 15 residues. CDR3 DNA: TGTGCCAGCAGCCCCGAAGGGGTTAGTAACTATGGCTACACCTTC. This encodes CASSPEGVSNYGYTF.

This chain joins TRBV19 and TRBJ2-1; 9 nucleotides align to TRBD1. With 5 bases clipped from V and 4 bases from J, the junction kept 6 bases outside the gene matches. Looked up from germline, CDR1 is LNHDA and CDR2 is SQIVND (reference sequence). The CDR3 has 15 amino acids. Here the CDR3 reads CASSPDRGAYNEQFF. As DNA, the CDR3 is TGTGCCAGTAGTCCGGACAGGGGCGCATACAATGAGCAGTTCTTC. The whole variable domain, remainder taken from reference TRBV19 and TRBJ2-1, is DGGITQSPKYLFRKEGQNVTLSCEQNLNHDAMYWYRQDPGQGLRLIYYSQIVNDFQKGDIAEGYSVSREKKESFPLTVTSAQKNPTAFYLCASSPDRGAYNEQFFGPGTRLTVL.

This chain links TRBV29-1 with TRBJ2-5; 7 bases are shared with TRBD1. The germline CDR1 and CDR2 sequences are SQVTM and ANQGSEA. J was trimmed by 4 bases and V by 7 bases; bases with no gene match: 9. The CDR3 has 13 residues. The CDR3 sequence is CSGGQGVGETQYF. For the CDR3, the DNA is TGCAGCGGAGGGCAGGGGGTTGGAGAGACCCAGTACTTC. Full variable domain (rest looked up from reference TRBV29-1 and TRBJ2-5): SAVISQKPSRDICQRGTSLTIQCQVDSQVTMMFWYRQQPGQSLTLIATANQGSEATYESGFVIDKFPISRPNLTFSTLTVSNMSPEDSSIYLCSGGQGVGETQYFGPGTRLLVL.

Only a few counts were recorded for this clone. The rearrangement joins TRBV19 to TRBJ2-1; 8 nucleotides agree with TRBD2. Trimming took 8 bases from V and 4 from J; bases not matched to a gene: 16. The germline V gene has CDR1 LNHDA and CDR2 SQIVND (reference sequence). The CDR3 has 17 amino acids. The CDR3 nucleotides are TGTGCCAGTCTCCCCTTAGCGGGAAAAGGGGGTTACAATGAGCAGTTCTTC. It codes for CASLPLAGKGGYNEQFF.

This chain links TRBV30 with TRBJ2-3; the D gene is possibly TRBD1 (6 bases). Trimming stripped 1 base from V and 8 bases from J, with 7 bases between. Germline loops: CDR1 GTSNPN, CDR2 SVGIG (reference sequence). The length of the CDR3 is 11 residues. In DNA form, the CDR3 reads TGTGCCTGGAGTGGAGGGGGTACGCAGTATTTT. It codes for CAWSGGGTQYF.

This chain connects TRBV9 to TRBJ2-3, with D perhaps matching TRBD2 (6 bases). CDR1 and CDR2 from the germline V gene are SGDLS and YYNGEE. This CDR3 has 15 residues. V was trimmed by 3 bases and J by 2 bases, leaving 13 bases between them. The CDR3 bases are TGTGCCAGCAGCGCCGGACCGGGAGTCACAGATACGCAGTATTTT. It yields the protein CASSAGPGVTDTQYF.

This sequence joins TRBV11-2 and TRBJ2-7; tentatively, D is TRBD2 (6 bases). The CDR3 length is 13 residues. Germline V gene sequence: CDR1 SGHAT, CDR2 FQNNGV. The V end lost 0 bases, the J end lost 9 bases, and 12 bases lay between the germline ends. CDR3 nucleotide sequence: TGTGCCAGCAGCTTAGAGGGACTCTCTGGGCAGTACTTC. It codes for CASSLEGLSGQYF.

V and J are TRBV2 and TRBJ1-1, with 8 bases that match TRBD1. The CDR3 consists of 14 residues. Germline V lookup: CDR1 SNHLY, CDR2 FYNNEI. Trimming at V came to 5 bases and at J to 10 bases, leaving 12 bases not matched to a gene. CDR3 DNA: TGTGCCAGCAGTCGGACTAGGACAGGGAGTATAGCTTTCTTT. It codes for CASSRTRTGSIAFF. The variable domain in full, completed from reference TRBV2 and TRBJ1-1, reads EPEVTQTPSHQVTQMGQEVILRCVPISNHLYFYWYRQILGQKVEFLVSFYNNEISEKSEIFDDQFSVERPDGSNFTLKIRSTKLEDSAMYFCASSRTRTGSIAFFGQGTRLTVV.

The genes are TRBV25-1 and TRBJ2-7; 8 nucleotides agree with TRBD1. This CDR3 contains 13 residues. With 8 bases clipped from V and 3 bases from J, the junction kept 6 bases outside the gene matches. From germline, CDR1 is MGHDK and CDR2 SYGVNS. Written as DNA, the CDR3 is TGTGCCAGCGGGAAGGGACAGGTCTACGAGCAGTACTTC. The encoded protein is CASGKGQVYEQYF.

This clone has only a few counts. The V call is TRBV5-1, the J call TRBJ2-6; TRBD1 matches at 9 bases. The germline V gene encodes CDR1 SGHRS and CDR2 YFSETQ. Trimming at V came to 4 bases and at J to 4 bases, leaving 12 bases not matched to a gene. The CDR3 totals 18 residues. CDR3 nucleotide sequence: TGCGCCAGCAGCCAGTCTACAGGGGGCGCTTTGGGGGCCAACGTCCTGACTTTC. Amino acid sequence: CASSQSTGGALGANVLTF.

On this clone itself: This sample also contains other DNA sequences that code for the same CDR3. The CDR3 DNA follows: TGTGCCAGCAGTTCCCCGGGACAGGCAGCTGAAGCTTTCTTT. This codes for CASSSPGQAAEAFF. The V gene is TRBV28, the J gene TRBJ1-1; 8 nucleotides match TRBD1. V lost 4 bases, J lost 6 bases, and 7 bases stayed unmatched. The germline V gene encodes CDR1 MDHEN and CDR2 SYDVKM. The length of the CDR3 is 14 residues.

The chain employs TRBV7-8 and TRBJ1-3; TRBD1 matches at 10 bases. Germline assignment: CDR1 SGHVS and CDR2 FQNEAQ. This CDR3 comprises 16 residues. With 5 bases clipped from V and 4 bases from J, the junction kept 8 bases outside the gene matches. CDR3 amino acids: CASSADRGSLGNTIYF. The CDR3 DNA reads as TGTGCCAGCAGCGCGGACAGGGGGTCTTTAGGAAACACCATATATTTT.

This sequence joins TRBV7-6 and TRBJ2-1; D not certain. V lost 1 base and J 9 bases, leaving 7 bases between the germline ends. This CDR3 spans 12 amino acids. Germline CDR1 and CDR2: SGHVS and FNYEAQ. The CDR3 region has the DNA TGTGCCAGCAGCTTAGGGCCGGGTGAGCAGTTCTTC. Amino acids: CASSLGPGEQFF. Looking up the rest from reference TRBV7-6 and TRBJ2-1 gives the full variable domain: GAGVSQSPRYKVTKRGQDVALRCDPISGHVSLYWYRQALGQGPEFLTYFNYEAQQDKSGLPNDRFSAERPEGSISTLTIQRTEQRDSAMYRCASSLGPGEQFFGPGTRLTVL.

The rearrangement joins TRBV12-1 to TRBJ2-1. TRBV12-1 is recorded as a pseudogene. There are 17 residues in the CDR3. This chain's CDR3 is CASSFVCSQSSYNEQFF. CDR3 sequence (DNA): TGTGCCAGCAGCTTTGTTTGCTCCCAGAGCTCCTACAATGAGCAGTTCTTC.

The rearrangement joins TRBV6-1 to TRBJ2-7; D unclear. Trimming removed 6 bases at V and 10 bases at J, with 22 bases between. The germline V gene encodes CDR1 MNHNS and CDR2 SASEGT. CDR3 size: 14 residues. The CDR3 is CASSERTTYSYQYF. The CDR3 DNA reads TGTGCCAGCAGCGAACGAACTACATACTCGTACCAGTACTTC.

The chain employs TRBV28 and TRBJ2-1, with 7 positions matching TRBD2. The CDR3 loop spans 15 amino acids. Germline values: CDR1 MDHEN, CDR2 SYDVKM. V gave up 3 bases and J gave up 6 bases; unmatched junction bases: 8. The CDR3 loop is CASSFYGGGRNEQFF. The CDR3 DNA reads as TGTGCCAGCAGTTTTTATGGGGGAGGGCGCAATGAGCAGTTCTTC.

The V call is TRBV11-2, the J call TRBJ2-3; D is uncertain. The CDR3 has 13 residues. Trimming left V 4 bases short and J 5 bases short, with 10 bases between. CDR1 and CDR2 from the germline V gene are SGHAT and FQNNGV. The CDR3 DNA is TGTGCCAGCAGCTCTAACTTTCAAGATACGCAGTATTTT. Translating it yields CASSSNFQDTQYF.

J is TRBJ2-3 and V is TRBV7-2; no clear D gene. Between the trimmed V and J ends, which lost 1 base and 11 bases, there was a span of 13 bases. Germline V gene data show CDR1 as SGHTA and CDR2 as FQGNSA. The CDR3 covers 13 residues. CDR3 nucleotides: TGTGCCAGCAGCTTAGATCGGAGTACCCGGCAGTATTTT. Amino acids: CASSLDRSTRQYF.

The chain carries TRBV29-1 and TRBJ2-3, with D unresolved. Germline V CDR1 and CDR2: SQVTM, ANQGSEA. The CDR3 has 12 amino acids. V lost 6 bases and J lost 9, with 16 bases in between. The CDR3 DNA is TGCAGCGTGTATGGCCCCGCGGTAACGCAGTATTTT. Translating it yields CSVYGPAVTQYF.